These 18 T cell receptor beta chains originate from one sample sequenced in a study of shared clonotypes between healthy human individuals. The method was immunoSEQ multiplex PCR; TCRdb's version includes in-frame clones alone and lacks a portion of them. This sample has 700,000 or so clones, with around 72% found just once. The specimen was memory CD4+ T cells sorted from blood. Subset defined: CD45RA-negative fraction. These receptors were obtained from a woman aged 25-40 years in good health.

The genes are TRBV13 and TRBJ2-2; the D gene could be TRBD1 or TRBD2 (5 bases each). Germline CDR1 and CDR2: PRHDT and FYEKMQ (reference sequence). Trimming pared 5 bases from V and 5 bases from J, leaving 12 bases between. This CDR3 is 14 amino acids long. Here the CDR3 reads CASSRGRLTGELFF. The CDR3 nucleotides are TGTGCCAGCAGCCGGGGCCGCCTAACCGGGGAGCTGTTTTTT.

CDR3 protein: CASTERGRDTEAFF. The CDR3 coding sequence is TGTGCCAGCACCGAACGAGGGAGAGATACTGAAGCTTTCTTT. The V and J genes are TRBV2 and TRBJ1-1; D not resolved. Per germline, CDR1 SNHLY and CDR2 FYNNEI. The CDR3 is made up of 14 amino acids. Trimming shortened V by 7 bases and J by 5 bases, and 17 bases separated the two germline ends.

V and J are TRBV7-9 and TRBJ2-7, with TRBD1 matching 8 bases. CDR3 length equals 15 residues. J was trimmed by 2 bases and V by 5 bases; bases with no gene match: 8. Germline V lookup: CDR1 SEHNR, CDR2 FQNEAQ (reference sequence). CDR3 sequence (DNA): TGTGCCAGCAGCAGAGGGACAGGCCTACCCTACGAGCAGTACTTC. Protein sequence: CASSRGTGLPYEQYF. The complete variable domain, with remaining parts taken from reference TRBV7-9 and TRBJ2-7, reads DTGVSQNPRHKITKRGQNVTFRCDPISEHNRLYWYRQTLGQGPEFLTYFQNEAQLEKSRLLSDRFSAERPKGSFSTLEIQRTEQGDSAMYLCASSRGTGLPYEQYFGPGTRLTVT.

The chain combines TRBV27 with TRBJ2-7, with D perhaps TRBD1 or TRBD2 (5 bases each). The CDR3 runs 16 residues. The germline V gene encodes CDR1 MNHEY and CDR2 SMNVEV (reference sequence). V was shortened by 4 bases and J by 3 bases, with 19 bases between the two germline ends. As DNA, the CDR3 is TGTGCCAGCAGTTCCCGGGACCGAGGCCCGCACTACGAGCAGTACTTC. As protein: CASSSRDRGPHYEQYF.

The rearrangement joins TRBV25-1 to TRBJ1-2; D uncertain. CDR1 and CDR2 (germline): MGHDK, SYGVNS. The CDR3 is made up of 14 amino acids. V lost 5 bases and J lost 3, with 13 bases in between. The CDR3 sequence is CASSSALRHYGYTF. The CDR3 nucleotides read TGTGCCAGCAGTAGCGCCCTTCGGCACTATGGCTACACCTTC.

The chain links TRBV2 to TRBJ2-7, with TRBD1 identical over 9 bases. This CDR3 contains 13 residues. Germline CDR1 and CDR2: SNHLY and FYNNEI. V shed 6 bases, J shed 9 bases, and the junction held 9 bases outside the gene matches. CDR3 residues: CASRPTGGSLQYF. CDR3 sequence (DNA): TGTGCCAGCAGGCCCACAGGGGGCTCTTTGCAGTACTTC.

The chain couples TRBV7-3 to TRBJ2-1; D is possibly TRBD2 (5 bases). The germline V gene encodes CDR1 SGHTA and CDR2 FQGTGA. The CDR3 spans 15 residues. Trimming pared 5 bases from V and 4 bases from J, leaving 15 bases between. The DNA of the CDR3 is TGTGCCAGCAGCCATAGCGAGATGCTATACAATGAGCAGTTCTTC. Its protein is CASSHSEMLYNEQFF.

This clone was seen only once. The V and J genes are TRBV9 and TRBJ2-1; D is uncertain. Trimming cost V 3 bases and J 1 base, with 11 bases left between them. The CDR3 extends over 15 amino acids. Per germline, CDR1 SGDLS and CDR2 YYNGEE. In nucleotides, the CDR3 is TGTGCCAGCAGCGATACCCCCGGGTCCTACAATGAGCAGTTCTTC. Translation: CASSDTPGSYNEQFF.

This clone was observed a few times. The same CDR3 arises from other DNA sequences in this sample as well. The chain uses TRBV5-1 and TRBJ1-5; D perhaps matches TRBD1 (5 bases). CDR3 length: 14 amino acids. Germline V gene lookup returns CDR1 SGHRS and CDR2 YFSETQ. Trimming took off 0 bases at V and 5 bases at J, with 9 bases between the two ends. CDR3 nucleotides: TGCGCCAGCAGCTTGGGGGACGGTGATCAGCCCCAGCATTTT. Its translation: CASSLGDGDQPQHF.

This clone was recorded a few times. V and J are TRBV28 and TRBJ2-7; unclear D gene. The CDR3 totals 16 residues. Germline CDR1 and CDR2: MDHEN and SYDVKM. V lost 4 bases and J 2 bases, leaving 18 bases between the germline ends. The CDR3 is CASSYAWGTVTYEQYF. The CDR3 bases are TGTGCCAGCAGTTATGCCTGGGGAACAGTAACCTACGAGCAGTACTTC.

The J gene is TRBJ1-2, the V gene TRBV28; weak D call: TRBD1 (5 bases). This CDR3 is built from 13 residues. Germline CDR1 MDHEN, CDR2 SYDVKM. V was shortened by 6 bases and J by 4 bases, with 12 bases between the two germline ends. The CDR3 reads CASSRQPSYGYTF. CDR3 DNA sequence: TGTGCCAGCAGCCGACAGCCCTCCTATGGCTACACCTTC.

This clone was detected a few times. This chain links TRBV7-9 with TRBJ2-7, with unresolved D. Trimming shortened V by 2 bases and J by 3 bases, and 20 bases separated the two germline ends. This CDR3 region has 17 residues. The V gene's germline CDR1 is SEHNR and CDR2 FQNEAQ (reference sequence). CDR3: CASSLRPTGLTFYEQYF. As DNA, the CDR3 is TGTGCCAGCAGCTTACGCCCTACCGGGCTGACCTTCTACGAGCAGTACTTC.

J is TRBJ2-5 and V is TRBV5-1, with D possibly matching TRBD2 (5 bases). CDR1 and CDR2 (germline): SGHRS, YFSETQ. Trimming pared 4 bases from V and 1 base from J, leaving 14 bases between. This CDR3 is 15 amino acids long. CDR3 sequence: CASSGSWATQETQYF. The CDR3 DNA reads as TGCGCCAGCAGCGGGAGTTGGGCAACCCAAGAGACCCAGTACTTC.

V and J are TRBV5-8 and TRBJ2-7, with D possibly being TRBD2 (6 bases). The ends were cut back, 4 bases at V and 3 bases at J, with 20 bases in the middle. Looked up from germline, CDR1 is SGHTS and CDR2 is YDEGEE. CDR3 length: 16 amino acids. The CDR3 loop is CASSRPGTRSNYEQYF. In DNA form, the CDR3 reads TGTGCCAGCAGCCGACCCGGGACTCGCAGTAACTACGAGCAGTACTTC.

The chain is built from TRBV6-1 and TRBJ2-7; D unresolved. V lost 3 bases and J lost 0, with 6 bases in between. CDR3 size: 13 residues. CDR1 and CDR2 from the germline V gene are MNHNS and SASEGT. The CDR3 DNA reads as TGTGCCAGCAGTGATCATAACTCCTACGAGCAGTACTTC. This translates into CASSDHNSYEQYF.

The V call is TRBV5-1, the J call TRBJ1-4; unclear D gene. The CDR3 loop spans 14 amino acids. Trimming left V 1 base short and J 6 bases short, with 10 bases between. Per germline, CDR1 SGHRS and CDR2 YFSETQ. The CDR3 protein is CASSLRGSYEKLFF. DNA of the CDR3: TGCGCCAGCAGCTTGCGGGGTTCGTATGAAAAACTGTTTTTT.

The V gene is TRBV14, the J gene TRBJ2-1; 11 bases are a match to TRBD2. The length of the CDR3 is 16 residues. Losses at the gene ends were 4 bases for V and 6 bases for J; bases not matched to a gene: 8. In germline, CDR1 is SGHDN, CDR2 FVKESK. CDR3 amino acids: CASSLLLLAGVNEQFF. The CDR3 nucleotides read TGTGCCAGCAGCCTCCTCCTACTAGCGGGAGTCAATGAGCAGTTCTTC.

V and J are TRBV29-1 and TRBJ1-1; no clear D. The CDR3 totals 12 residues. The germline V gene has CDR1 SQVTM and CDR2 ANQGSEA. Deletions cut 6 bases from V and 1 base from J, with 9 bases between. The CDR3 reads CSVQPRNTEAFF. For the CDR3, the DNA is TGCAGCGTGCAACCTAGGAACACTGAAGCTTTCTTT.